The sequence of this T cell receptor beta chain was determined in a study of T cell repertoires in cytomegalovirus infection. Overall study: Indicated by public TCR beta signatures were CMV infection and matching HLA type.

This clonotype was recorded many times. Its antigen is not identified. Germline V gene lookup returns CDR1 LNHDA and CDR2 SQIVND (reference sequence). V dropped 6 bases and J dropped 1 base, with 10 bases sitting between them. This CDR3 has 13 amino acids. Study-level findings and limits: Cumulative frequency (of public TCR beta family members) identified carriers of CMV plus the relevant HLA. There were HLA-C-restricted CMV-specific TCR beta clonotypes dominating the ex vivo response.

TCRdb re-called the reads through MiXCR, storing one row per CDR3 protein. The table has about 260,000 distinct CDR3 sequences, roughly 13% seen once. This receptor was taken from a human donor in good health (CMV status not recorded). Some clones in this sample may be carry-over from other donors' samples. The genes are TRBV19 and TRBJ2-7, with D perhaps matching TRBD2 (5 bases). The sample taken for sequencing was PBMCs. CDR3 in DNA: TGTGCCAGTAGCCATCCGGGGTCCTACGAGCAGTACTTC. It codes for CASSHPGSYEQYF.